This is a list of T cell receptor beta chains from one sample in a study of spatial heterogeneity in lung cancer. Via MiXCR, TCRdb re-called the 5' RACE reads, giving one row per CDR3 protein. The sample lists approximately 43,000 distinct CDR3 sequences; approximately 10% were seen once. The sample consisted of PBMCs, taken at follow-up. All receptors derive from a female donor with early-stage non-small cell lung cancer. CDR3s include the opening cysteine and the closing phenylalanine or tryptophan.

TRBV7-3	TRBJ1-1	CASSPRGGPEAFF
TRBV29-1	TRBJ1-2	CSVDPGQGGYTF
TRBV5-6	TRBJ2-7	CASSFGAGGYEQYF
TRBV12-3/TRBV12-4	TRBJ2-5	CASSHVRGAAETQYF
TRBV4-2	TRBJ2-1	CASSHLDRDYNEQFF
TRBV6-5	TRBJ2-2	CASSTRPLQTGELFF
TRBV11-2	TRBJ2-5	CASSLGGWVTQYF
TRBV9	TRBJ2-3	CASSVIATSTDTQYF
TRBV19	TRBJ1-2	CASSIERGGGMYGYTF
TRBV7-6	TRBJ2-6	CASSLVAGRGFSGANVLTF
TRBV19	TRBJ2-4	CASSLLKNIQYF
TRBV7-2	TRBJ2-6	CASSPRTGLPSGANVLTF
TRBV7-8	TRBJ2-2	CGSSLTIGELFF
TRBV29-1	TRBJ2-5	CSVYSWEQETQYF
TRBV20-1	TRBJ1-2	CSARDPLAYGYTF
TRBV7-6	TRBJ2-1	CASSLDSGAPHYNEQFF
TRBV5-4	TRBJ2-3	CASSLRQGDSTDTQYF
TRBV6-1	TRBJ2-3	CASKKGAASGISTDTQYF
TRBV19	TRBJ2-7	CASSMDYSSYEQYF
TRBV11-2	TRBJ2-7	CASSVPSDEQYF
TRBV20-1	TRBJ1-6	CSATGTGPNSPLHF
TRBV20-1	TRBJ2-3	CSAPRAEGADTQYF
TRBV20-1	TRBJ2-3	CSATKRGAGETDTQYF
TRBV5-1	TRBJ2-7	CASSLTSGSLREQYF
TRBV2	TRBJ1-2	CASSEGAGPNYGYTF
TRBV12-3/TRBV12-4	TRBJ2-3	CASSLIGADSTDTQYF
TRBV28	TRBJ1-2	CASTLDRADYGYTF
TRBV15	TRBJ2-3	CATSRGGLADTDTQYF
TRBV7-6	TRBJ2-6	CASSQDSGANVLTF
TRBV7-2	TRBJ2-1	CASSLRQGVNNEQFF
TRBV7-8	TRBJ2-5	CASSLDGTQYF
TRBV20-1	TRBJ2-7	CSARHRSSYEQYF
TRBV12-3/TRBV12-4	TRBJ2-7	CASSSQGPAYEQYF
TRBV4-2	TRBJ1-1	CASSQDRGTEAFF
TRBV5-1	TRBJ2-6	CASSLLPGAHVLTF
TRBV28	TRBJ1-5	CASTLGQINQPQHF
TRBV7-6	TRBJ2-2	CASSSGGTSGTGELFF
TRBV29-1	TRBJ2-7	CSLTTNSYEQYF
TRBV21-1	TRBJ1-5	CASNPFGQGGQPQHF
TRBV28	TRBJ2-3	CAAWGSGTDTQYF
TRBV2	TRBJ2-1	CASSTEPGLDNEQFF
TRBV6-5	TRBJ2-2	CASSYSRVYTGELFF
TRBV7-9	TRBJ2-7	CVSSPSNEQYF
TRBV27	TRBJ1-1	CASRPTVMNTEAFF
TRBV2	TRBJ2-5	CASSEAVGLETQYF
TRBV5-1	TRBJ1-1	CASTQGQDHTEAFF
TRBV30	TRBJ2-2	CAWSGGGRMANTGELFF
TRBV2	TRBJ2-5	CASGGGGVETQYF
TRBV5-6	TRBJ2-1	CASTVPGQGAHEQFF
TRBV20-1	TRBJ2-1	CSASGPYNEQFF
TRBV3-1	TRBJ2-7	CASSQASRNEQYF
TRBV19	TRBJ2-3	CASSLSQNTDTQYF
TRBV5-1	TRBJ1-1	CASSVGDREAFF
TRBV11-2	TRBJ2-3	CASSFLLITDTQYF
TRBV7-8	TRBJ2-1	CASSLGQGAGGQFF
TRBV20-1	TRBJ1-1	CSANREMNTEAFF
TRBV28	TRBJ1-3	CASRPDRTSGNTIYF